This T cell receptor beta chain was recorded in a study of blood T cell repertoires in COVID-19. As originally analysed: Counts of nucleated cells, estimated from reference gene primer amplification, were obtained. Sequenced by immunoSEQ multiplex PCR; TCRdb stores in-frame clones only, minus some. Clonal size and the V and J genes are those of that table, whereas D and trimming came from the DNA. The sample has 65,000 to 90,000 clones, roughly four fifths seen once; the top ten hold about 10%. Deletions cut 6 bases from V and 3 bases from J, with 8 bases between. The CDR3 runs 12 residues. Germline loops: CDR1 LNHDA, CDR2 SQIVND (reference sequence).

Sequencing input: peripheral blood. The V call is TRBV19, the J call TRBJ1-2; D gene unclear. The clonotype was recovered from a man between 60 and 75 years old with acute or convalescent COVID-19. The CDR3 loop is CASRAGDYGYTF. DNA of the CDR3: TGTGCCAGTAGGGCCGGGGACTATGGCTACACCTTC.